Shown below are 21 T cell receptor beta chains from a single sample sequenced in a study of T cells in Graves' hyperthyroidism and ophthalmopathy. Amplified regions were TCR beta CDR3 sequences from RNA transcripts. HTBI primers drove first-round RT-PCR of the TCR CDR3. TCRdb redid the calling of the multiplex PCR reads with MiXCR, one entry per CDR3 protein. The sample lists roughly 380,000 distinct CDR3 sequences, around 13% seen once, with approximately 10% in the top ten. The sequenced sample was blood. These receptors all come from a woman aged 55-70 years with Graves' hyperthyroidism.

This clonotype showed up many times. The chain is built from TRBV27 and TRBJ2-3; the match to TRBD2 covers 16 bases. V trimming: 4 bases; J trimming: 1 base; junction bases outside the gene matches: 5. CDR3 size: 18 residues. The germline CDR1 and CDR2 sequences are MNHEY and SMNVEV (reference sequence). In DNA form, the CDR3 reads TGTGCCAGCAGTTGGGGACTAGCGGGAGGGCCGGGCACAGATACGCAGTATTTT. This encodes CASSWGLAGGPGTDTQYF.

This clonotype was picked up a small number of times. In nucleotides, the CDR3 is TGCGCCAGCAGCTTGGTCGGGACTTTCAAAAACATTCAGTACTTC. Translating it yields CASSLVGTFKNIQYF. The V gene is TRBV5-1, the J gene TRBJ2-4, with D perhaps TRBD2 (6 bases). Deletions cut 0 bases from V and 3 bases from J, with 10 bases between. This CDR3 is built from 15 residues. Germline loops: CDR1 SGHRS, CDR2 YFSETQ.

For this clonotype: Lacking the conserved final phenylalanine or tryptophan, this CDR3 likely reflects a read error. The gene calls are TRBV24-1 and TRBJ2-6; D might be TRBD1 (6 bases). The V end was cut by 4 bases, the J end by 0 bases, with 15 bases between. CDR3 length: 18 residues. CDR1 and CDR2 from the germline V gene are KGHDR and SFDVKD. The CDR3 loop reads CATSDPRGQSSGANVLTC. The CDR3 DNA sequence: TGTGCCACCAGTGACCCCAGGGGCCAGAGCTCTGGGGCCAACGTCCTGACTTGC.

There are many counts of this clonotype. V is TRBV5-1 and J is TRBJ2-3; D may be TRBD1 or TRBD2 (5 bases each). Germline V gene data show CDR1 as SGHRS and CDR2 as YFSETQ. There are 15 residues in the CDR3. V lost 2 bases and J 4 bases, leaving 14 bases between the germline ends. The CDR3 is CASSFEGRGSDTQYF. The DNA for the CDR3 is TGCGCCAGCAGCTTCGAGGGACGGGGCTCAGATACGCAGTATTTT. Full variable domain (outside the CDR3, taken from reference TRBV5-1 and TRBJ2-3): KAGVTQTPRYLIKTRGQQVTLSCSPISGHRSVSWYQQTPGQGLQFLFEYFSETQRNKGNFPGRFSGRQFSNSRSEMNVSTLELGDSALYLCASSFEGRGSDTQYFGPGTRLTVL.

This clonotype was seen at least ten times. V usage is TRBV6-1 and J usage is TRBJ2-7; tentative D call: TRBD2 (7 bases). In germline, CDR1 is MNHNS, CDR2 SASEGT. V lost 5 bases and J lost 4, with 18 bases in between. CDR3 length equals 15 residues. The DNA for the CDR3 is TGTGCCAGCAGTTCCTCAGGGGCGGGAGATTACGAGCAGTACTTC. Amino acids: CASSSSGAGDYEQYF.

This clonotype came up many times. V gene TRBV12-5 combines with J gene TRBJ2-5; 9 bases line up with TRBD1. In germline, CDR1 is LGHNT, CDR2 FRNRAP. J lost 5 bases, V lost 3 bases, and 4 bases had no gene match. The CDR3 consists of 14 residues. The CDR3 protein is CASGLTGGAETQYF. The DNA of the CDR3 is TGTGCTAGTGGTTTAACAGGGGGCGCGGAGACCCAGTACTTC.

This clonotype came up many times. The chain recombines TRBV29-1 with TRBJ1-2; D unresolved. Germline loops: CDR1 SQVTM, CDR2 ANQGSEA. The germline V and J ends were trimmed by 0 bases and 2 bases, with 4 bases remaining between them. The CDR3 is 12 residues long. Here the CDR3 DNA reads TGCAGCGTTGAAGACAGCAACTATGGCTACACCTTC. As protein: CSVEDSNYGYTF.

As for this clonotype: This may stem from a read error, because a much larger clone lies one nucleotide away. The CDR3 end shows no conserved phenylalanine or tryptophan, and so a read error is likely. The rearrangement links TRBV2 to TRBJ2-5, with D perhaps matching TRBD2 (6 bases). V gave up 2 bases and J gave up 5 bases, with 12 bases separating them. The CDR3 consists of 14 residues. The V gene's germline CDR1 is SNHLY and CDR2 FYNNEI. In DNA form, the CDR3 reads TGTGCCAGCAGTGAACGGGGGTCTTCGGAGACCCAGTACCTC. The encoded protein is CASSERGSSETQYL.

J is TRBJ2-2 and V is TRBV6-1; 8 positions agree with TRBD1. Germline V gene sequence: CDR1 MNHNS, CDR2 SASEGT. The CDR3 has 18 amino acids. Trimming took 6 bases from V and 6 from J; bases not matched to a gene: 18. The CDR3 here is CASSLQHGRSRGPGELFF. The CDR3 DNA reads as TGTGCCAGCAGCCTACAGCACGGGCGGAGCAGGGGGCCCGGGGAGCTGTTTTTT.

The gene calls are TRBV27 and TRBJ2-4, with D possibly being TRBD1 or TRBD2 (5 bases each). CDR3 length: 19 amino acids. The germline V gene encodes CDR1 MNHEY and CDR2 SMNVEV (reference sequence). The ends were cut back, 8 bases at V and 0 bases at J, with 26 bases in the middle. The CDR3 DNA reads TGTGCCAGCCCTAAGAGGGGCAGGGCCCAAGTCCTAGCCAAAAACATTCAGTACTTC. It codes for CASPKRGRAQVLAKNIQYF.

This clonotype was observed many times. Here the CDR3 DNA reads TGCAGCGCCGAGACAGATGTATCCTACAATGAGCAGTTCTTC. Its protein is CSAETDVSYNEQFF. The V and J genes are TRBV29-1 and TRBJ2-1; D is possibly TRBD1 (5 bases). This CDR3 comprises 14 residues. V was cut by 7 bases and J by 1 base, with 14 bases left in between. The germline CDR1 and CDR2 sequences are SQVTM and ANQGSEA.

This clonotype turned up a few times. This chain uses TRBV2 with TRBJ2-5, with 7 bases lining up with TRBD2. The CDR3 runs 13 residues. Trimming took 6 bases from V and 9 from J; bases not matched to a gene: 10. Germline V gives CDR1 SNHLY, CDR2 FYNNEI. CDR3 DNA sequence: TGTGCCAGCAGGCGCCTAACTAGCGCGGCCCAGTACTTC. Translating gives CASRRLTSAAQYF.

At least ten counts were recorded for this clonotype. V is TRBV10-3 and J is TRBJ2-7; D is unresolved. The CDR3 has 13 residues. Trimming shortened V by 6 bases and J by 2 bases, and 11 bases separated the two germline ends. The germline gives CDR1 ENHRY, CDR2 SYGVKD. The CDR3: CAIRQGAPYEQYF. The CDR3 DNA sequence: TGTGCCATCAGACAAGGAGCTCCCTACGAGCAGTACTTC.

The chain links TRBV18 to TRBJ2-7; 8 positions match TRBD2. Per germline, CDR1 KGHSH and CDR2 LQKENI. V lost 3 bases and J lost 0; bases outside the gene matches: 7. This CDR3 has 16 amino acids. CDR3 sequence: CASSPLGLGISYEQYF. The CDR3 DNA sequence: TGTGCCAGCTCACCCCTGGGACTAGGAATCTCCTACGAGCAGTACTTC.

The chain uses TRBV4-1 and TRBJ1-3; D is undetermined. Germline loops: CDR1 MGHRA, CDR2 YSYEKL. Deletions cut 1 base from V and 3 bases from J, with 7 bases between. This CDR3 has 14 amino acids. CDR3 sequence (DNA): TGCGCCAGCAGCCAAGTACGGGGTGGAAACACCATATATTTT. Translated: CASSQVRGGNTIYF.

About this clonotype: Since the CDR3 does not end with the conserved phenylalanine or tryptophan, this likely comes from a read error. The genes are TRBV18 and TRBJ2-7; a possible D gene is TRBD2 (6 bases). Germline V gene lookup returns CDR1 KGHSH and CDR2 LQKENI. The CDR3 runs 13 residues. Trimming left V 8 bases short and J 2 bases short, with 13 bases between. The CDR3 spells CASRATRTYEQYL. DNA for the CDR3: TGTGCCAGCCGGGCGACTAGAACCTACGAGCAGTACTTA.

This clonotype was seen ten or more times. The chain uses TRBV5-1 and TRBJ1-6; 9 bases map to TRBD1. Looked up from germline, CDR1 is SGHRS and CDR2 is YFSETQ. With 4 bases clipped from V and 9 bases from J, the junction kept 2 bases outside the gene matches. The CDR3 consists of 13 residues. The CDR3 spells CASSTGGASPLHF. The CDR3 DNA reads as TGCGCCAGCAGCACAGGGGGCGCTTCACCCCTCCACTTT.

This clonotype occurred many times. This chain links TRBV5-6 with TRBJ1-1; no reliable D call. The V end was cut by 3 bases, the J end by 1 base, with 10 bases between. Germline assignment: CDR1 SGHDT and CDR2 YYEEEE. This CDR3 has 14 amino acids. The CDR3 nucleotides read TGTGCCAGCAGCTCCGGGATACGGAACACTGAAGCTTTCTTT. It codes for CASSSGIRNTEAFF.

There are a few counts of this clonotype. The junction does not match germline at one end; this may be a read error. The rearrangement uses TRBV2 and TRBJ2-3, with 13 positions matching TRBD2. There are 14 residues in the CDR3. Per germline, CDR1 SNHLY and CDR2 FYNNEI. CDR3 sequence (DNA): TGTGTCAGCAGGACTAGCGGGGGTACAGATACGCAGTATTTT. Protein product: CVSRTSGGTDTQYF.

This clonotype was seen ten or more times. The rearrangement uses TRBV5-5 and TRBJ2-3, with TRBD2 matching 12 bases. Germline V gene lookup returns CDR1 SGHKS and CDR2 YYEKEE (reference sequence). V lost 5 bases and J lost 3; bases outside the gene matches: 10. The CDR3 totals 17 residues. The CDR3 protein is CASRRGLAGFLTDTQYF. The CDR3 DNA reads TGTGCCAGCAGGCGGGGACTAGCGGGTTTTTTAACAGATACGCAGTATTTT.

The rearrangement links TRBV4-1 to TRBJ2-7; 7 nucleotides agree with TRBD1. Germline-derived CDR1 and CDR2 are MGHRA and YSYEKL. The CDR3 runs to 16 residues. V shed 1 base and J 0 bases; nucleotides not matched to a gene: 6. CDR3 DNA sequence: TGCGCCAGCAGCCAAGGAGGGGGCCTTAGCTCCTACGAGCAGTACTTC. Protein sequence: CASSQGGGLSSYEQYF.